This TCR beta chain was captured in a study of blood T cell repertoires in COVID-19. Study-wide background: COVID-19 samples from acute and convalescent phases originated in the United States, Italy and Spain. PBMCs, B-cell-depleted T cells, or T cells were the source of the cDNA or gDNA that made up the material.

In the study's own analysis: For nucleated cells, counts were estimated from reference gene primer amplification. TCRdb's table, derived via immunoSEQ multiplex PCR, lists solely in-frame clones and lacks some. V and J calls plus clone size are reproduced from that table; the DNA served to infer D and trimming. The sample lists about 98,000 clones; about 81% were seen once. The length of the CDR3 is 11 residues. Trimming left V 6 bases short and J 10 bases short, with 10 bases between. CDR1 MNHEY and CDR2 SVGAGI come from the germline V gene. The TCR originated in a man between 65 and 85 years old with acute or convalescent COVID-19. Sequencing was performed on peripheral blood. V usage is TRBV6-5 and J usage is TRBJ2-1, with D possibly being TRBD2 (6 bases). The CDR3 nucleotides read TGTGCCAGCAGGACAGCGGGCGAGCAGTTCTTC. It codes for CASRTAGEQFF.